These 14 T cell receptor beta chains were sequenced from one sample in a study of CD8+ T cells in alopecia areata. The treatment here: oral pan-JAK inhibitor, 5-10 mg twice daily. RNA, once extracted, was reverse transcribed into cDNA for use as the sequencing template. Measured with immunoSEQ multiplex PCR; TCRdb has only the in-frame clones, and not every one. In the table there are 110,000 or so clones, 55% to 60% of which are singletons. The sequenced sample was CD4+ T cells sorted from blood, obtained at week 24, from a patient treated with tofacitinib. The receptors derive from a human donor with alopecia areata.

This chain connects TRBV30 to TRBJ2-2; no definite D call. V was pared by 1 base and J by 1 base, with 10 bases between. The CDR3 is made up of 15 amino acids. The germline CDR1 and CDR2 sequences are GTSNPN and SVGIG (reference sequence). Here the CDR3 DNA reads TGTGCCTGGAGTGCTGGGCAGCTGAACACCGGGGAGCTGTTTTTT. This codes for CAWSAGQLNTGELFF. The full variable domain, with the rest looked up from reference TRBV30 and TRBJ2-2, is SQTIHQWPATLVQPVGSPLSLECTVEGTSNPNLYWYRQAAGRGLQLLFYSVGIGQISSEVPQNLSASRPQDRQFILSSKKLLLSDSGFYLCAWSAGQLNTGELFFGEGSRLTVL.

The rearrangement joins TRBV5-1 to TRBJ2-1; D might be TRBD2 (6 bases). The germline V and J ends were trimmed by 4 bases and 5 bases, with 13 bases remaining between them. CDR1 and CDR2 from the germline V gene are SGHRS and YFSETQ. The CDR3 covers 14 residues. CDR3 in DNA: TGCGCCAGCAGCCCGGGACTTCTTCACAATGAGCAGTTCTTC. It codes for CASSPGLLHNEQFF.

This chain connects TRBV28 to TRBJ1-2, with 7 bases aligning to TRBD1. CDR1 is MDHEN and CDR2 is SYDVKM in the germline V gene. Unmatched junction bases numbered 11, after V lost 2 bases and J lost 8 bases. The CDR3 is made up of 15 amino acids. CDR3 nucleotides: TGTGCCAGCAGTTTAGGAGGGGGCCCGTCTCGAGGCTACACCTTC. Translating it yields CASSLGGGPSRGYTF.

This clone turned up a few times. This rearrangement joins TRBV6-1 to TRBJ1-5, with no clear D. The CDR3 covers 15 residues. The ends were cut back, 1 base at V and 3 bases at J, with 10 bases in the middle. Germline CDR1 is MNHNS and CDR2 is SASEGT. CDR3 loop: CASSEGVQSNQPQHF. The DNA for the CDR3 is TGTGCCAGCAGTGAAGGGGTCCAGTCCAATCAGCCCCAGCATTTT.

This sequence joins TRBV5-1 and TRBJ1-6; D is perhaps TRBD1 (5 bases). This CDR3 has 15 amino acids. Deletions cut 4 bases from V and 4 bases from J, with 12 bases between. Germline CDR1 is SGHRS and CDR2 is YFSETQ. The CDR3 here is CASSTSGGYNSPLHF. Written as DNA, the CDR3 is TGCGCCAGCAGCACGTCCGGGGGGTATAATTCACCCCTCCACTTT.

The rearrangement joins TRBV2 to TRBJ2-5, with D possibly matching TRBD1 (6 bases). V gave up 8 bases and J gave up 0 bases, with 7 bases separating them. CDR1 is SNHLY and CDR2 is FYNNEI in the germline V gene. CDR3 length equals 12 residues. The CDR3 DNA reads TGTGCCAGCTGGGACAACCAAGAGACCCAGTACTTC. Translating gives CASWDNQETQYF.

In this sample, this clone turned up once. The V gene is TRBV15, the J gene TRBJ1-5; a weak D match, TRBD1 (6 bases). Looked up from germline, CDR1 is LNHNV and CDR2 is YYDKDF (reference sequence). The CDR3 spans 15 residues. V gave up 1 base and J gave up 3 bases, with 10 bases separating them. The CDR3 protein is CATSRGSGDNQPQHF. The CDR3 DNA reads TGTGCCACCAGCAGAGGATCAGGGGACAATCAGCCCCAGCATTTT.

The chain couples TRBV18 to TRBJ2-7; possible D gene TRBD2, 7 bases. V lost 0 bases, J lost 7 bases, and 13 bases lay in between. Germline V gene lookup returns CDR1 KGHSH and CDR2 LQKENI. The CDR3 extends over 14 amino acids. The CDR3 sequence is CASSPPAGAGEQYF. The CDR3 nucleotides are TGTGCCAGCTCACCACCGGCGGGGGCTGGAGAGCAGTACTTC. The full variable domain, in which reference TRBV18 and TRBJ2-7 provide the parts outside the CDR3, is NAGVMQNPRHLVRRRGQEARLRCSPMKGHSHVYWYRQLPEEGLKFMVYLQKENIIDESGMPKERFSAEFPKEGPSILRIQQVVRGDSAAYFCASSPPAGAGEQYFGPGTRLTVT.

CDR3 amino acids: CASSSGVLRLREQSTDTQYF. The CDR3 nucleotides are TGTGCCAGCAGCTCCGGGGTGCTTAGATTACGGGAGCAGAGCACAGATACGCAGTATTTT. This chain links TRBV27 with TRBJ2-3, with D possibly being TRBD2 (6 bases). Deletions cut 6 bases from V and 0 bases from J, with 28 bases between. The CDR3 is 20 amino acids. From germline, CDR1 is MNHEY and CDR2 SMNVEV (reference sequence).

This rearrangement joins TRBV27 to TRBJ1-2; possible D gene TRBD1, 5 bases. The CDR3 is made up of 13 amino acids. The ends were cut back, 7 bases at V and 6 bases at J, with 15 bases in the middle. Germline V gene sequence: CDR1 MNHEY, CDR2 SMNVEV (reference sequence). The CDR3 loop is CASTSRGAHGYTF. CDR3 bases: TGTGCCAGCACTTCGCGCGGGGCCCATGGCTACACCTTC.

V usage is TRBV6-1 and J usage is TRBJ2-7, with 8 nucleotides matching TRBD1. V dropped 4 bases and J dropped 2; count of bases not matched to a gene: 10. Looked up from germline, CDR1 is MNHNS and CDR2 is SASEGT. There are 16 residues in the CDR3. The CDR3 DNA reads TGTGCCAGCAGTGTTGGGACAGGTACCCTCGCCTACGAGCAGTACTTC. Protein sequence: CASSVGTGTLAYEQYF.

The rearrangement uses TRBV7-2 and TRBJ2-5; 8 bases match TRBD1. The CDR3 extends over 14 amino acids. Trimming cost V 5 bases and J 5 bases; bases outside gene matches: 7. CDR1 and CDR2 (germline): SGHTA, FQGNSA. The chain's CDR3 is CASSVGQGGETQYF. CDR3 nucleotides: TGTGCCAGCAGCGTCGGACAGGGTGGGGAGACCCAGTACTTC.

DNA of the CDR3: TGCGCCAGTCGGTGGACAGGGGAAGATGAGCAGTTCTTC. It encodes CASRWTGEDEQFF. The V and J genes are TRBV10-2 and TRBJ2-1; 9 nucleotides agree with TRBD1. CDR3 length: 13 amino acids. Germline lookup yields CDR1 WSHSY and CDR2 SAAADI. The trim removed 9 bases at V and 8 bases at J, leaving 8 bases unmatched.

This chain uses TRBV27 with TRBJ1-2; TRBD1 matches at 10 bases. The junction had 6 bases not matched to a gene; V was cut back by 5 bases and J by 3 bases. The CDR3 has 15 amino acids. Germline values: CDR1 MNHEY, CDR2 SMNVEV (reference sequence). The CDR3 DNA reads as TGTGCCAGCAGTCCTCGTGGGACAGGGGACTATGGCTACACCTTC. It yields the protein CASSPRGTGDYGYTF.